The next 17 T cell receptor beta chains were all read from a single sample in a study of blood T cells in healthy people across ages. Primed by a sample-barcoded 5' primer and a J-beta primer mix, a second PCR proceeded for about 6 to 12 cycles. TCRdb analysed the 5' RACE reads with MiXCR anew, one entry per CDR3 protein. The sample consists of hundreds of thousands of distinct CDR3 sequences, approximately 49% of them appearing once. The specimen was blood. All receptors come from a woman aged 55-70 years in good health.

Of note for this clonotype: A junction boundary mismatches the germline segment, possibly from a read error. The chain is built from TRBV10-3 and TRBJ2-3; TRBD2 agrees at 9 bases. The germline gives CDR1 ENHRY, CDR2 SYGVKD. This CDR3 comprises 15 residues. The CDR3 is CAISDLREGTDTRYF. CDR3 nucleotide sequence: TGTGCCATCAGTGATTTGCGGGAGGGTACAGATACGCGGTATTTT.

The chain is built from TRBV7-9 and TRBJ1-2; 8 bases align to TRBD1. The CDR3 runs to 14 residues. Per germline, CDR1 SEHNR and CDR2 FQNEAQ (reference sequence). The ends lost 7 bases at V and 4 bases at J; junction bases unmatched: 8. The CDR3 region has the DNA TGTGCCAGCACCCTGGACAGGGTGGGCTATGGCTACACCTTC. This codes for CASTLDRVGYGYTF.

The CDR3 loop reads CASSYLSESGANVLTF. The CDR3 DNA sequence: TGTGCCAGCAGTTACTTATCAGAATCTGGGGCCAACGTCCTGACTTTC. The rearrangement links TRBV6-5 to TRBJ2-6; D is undetermined. The CDR3 sequence is 16 residues long. Germline assignment: CDR1 MNHEY and CDR2 SVGAGI. V was cut by 1 base and J by 1 base, with 8 bases left in between.

In its sample, this clonotype was seen a few times. This rearrangement joins TRBV29-1 to TRBJ2-7; D unresolved. This CDR3 region has 11 residues. Trimming pared 4 bases from V and 4 bases from J, leaving 8 bases between. In germline, CDR1 is SQVTM, CDR2 ANQGSEA. The CDR3 DNA follows: TGCAGCGTTGTCCTCGGGTACGAGCAGTACTTC. Its translation: CSVVLGYEQYF.

This clonotype was counted once. The chain is built from TRBV2 and TRBJ2-1; D might be TRBD1 (7 bases). Trimming stripped 4 bases from V and 2 bases from J, with 21 bases between. The germline CDR1 and CDR2 sequences are SNHLY and FYNNEI. The CDR3 extends over 18 amino acids. CDR3 region: CASSVARNRGGTYNEQFF. In DNA form, the CDR3 reads TGTGCCAGCAGTGTAGCACGGAACAGGGGAGGCACCTACAATGAGCAGTTCTTC.

CDR3 DNA: TGTGCCAGCAGCCAAGACCGTCGGCTTCTCGAGACCCAGTACTTC. Amino acid sequence: CASSQDRRLLETQYF. This rearrangement joins TRBV3-1 to TRBJ2-5; unclear D gene. CDR1 is LGHDT and CDR2 is YNNKEL in the germline V gene (reference sequence). Between the trimmed V and J ends, which lost 0 bases and 5 bases, there was a span of 13 bases. This CDR3 is built from 15 residues.

Comment on this clonotype: Its ends do not fully match the called genes, so a read error is possible. This rearrangement joins TRBV20-1 to TRBJ1-1, with D unresolved. Germline V gives CDR1 DFQATT, CDR2 SNEGSKA (reference sequence). The CDR3 consists of 11 residues. In DNA form, the CDR3 reads TGCAGTGCTCAATGGACCGCTGAGGCTTTCTTT. Its translation: CSAQWTAEAFF.

This chain uses TRBV20-1 with TRBJ2-7; 14 positions agree with TRBD2. The V gene end was trimmed by 5 bases and the J gene end by 0 bases; junction bases not matched to a gene: 6. Germline loops: CDR1 DFQATT, CDR2 SNEGSKA (reference sequence). The CDR3 sequence is 16 residues long. CDR3 DNA sequence: TGCAGTGCTTCGGGACTAGCGGGAGACGCCTCCTACGAGCAGTACTTC. Encoded protein: CSASGLAGDASYEQYF.

This chain links TRBV7-8 with TRBJ1-5; the match to TRBD1 covers 7 bases. Germline CDR1 reads SGHVS; CDR2 reads FQNEAQ. The CDR3 is 16 residues long. The V segment lost 5 bases and the J segment 4 bases; nucleotides outside the gene matches: 11. This CDR3 reads CASSPAEAGGNQPQHF. CDR3 nucleotide sequence: TGTGCCAGCAGCCCGGCCGAGGCAGGGGGGAATCAGCCCCAGCATTTT.

The rearrangement uses TRBV11-2 and TRBJ2-7; 12 nucleotides match TRBD2. This CDR3 contains 14 residues. Germline loops: CDR1 SGHAT, CDR2 FQNNGV. V dropped 5 bases and J dropped 3; count of bases not matched to a gene: 2. CDR3 in amino acids: CASSGLAGIYEQYF. In DNA, the CDR3 is TGTGCCAGCAGCGGACTAGCGGGGATCTACGAGCAGTACTTC.

This chain connects TRBV6-6 to TRBJ2-7, with D perhaps matching TRBD1 or TRBD2 (5 bases each). Trimming shortened V by 7 bases and J by 3 bases, and 13 bases separated the two germline ends. Germline CDR1 MNHNY, CDR2 SVGAGI (reference sequence). This CDR3 is 13 amino acids long. The CDR3 reads CASNPGAYYEQYF. As DNA, the CDR3 is TGTGCCAGCAACCCCGGGGCATACTACGAGCAGTACTTC.

This clonotype was counted many times. The V gene is TRBV18, the J gene TRBJ2-6, with D uncertain. In germline, CDR1 is KGHSH, CDR2 LQKENI. The CDR3 totals 17 residues. V was trimmed by 5 bases and J by 0 bases, leaving 14 bases between them. CDR3: CASSSKDGSSGANVLTF. CDR3 bases: TGTGCCAGCTCATCTAAGGACGGTAGCTCTGGGGCCAACGTCCTGACTTTC.

The rearrangement uses TRBV7-2 and TRBJ2-3, with TRBD2 identical over 8 bases. CDR1 is SGHTA and CDR2 is FQGNSA in the germline V gene. V lost 5 bases to trimming and J lost 1 base; unmatched junction nucleotides: 5. The CDR3 length is 15 residues. The CDR3 protein is CASSPTLAGTDTQYF. In DNA form, the CDR3 reads TGTGCCAGCAGCCCTACACTAGCGGGCACAGATACGCAGTATTTT.

The chain recombines TRBV6-4 with TRBJ2-4; 7 bases fit TRBD1. The better agreement between TRBJ2-7 and the DNA end casts doubt on the J call. The CDR3 covers 14 residues. Germline assignment: CDR1 MRHNA and CDR2 SNTAGT. The DNA of the CDR3 is TGTGCCAGCAGTGGTAGGGGGCATATGTACGAGCAGTACTTC. Its protein is CASSGRGHMYEQYF.

This clonotype was detected only a few times. The rearrangement joins TRBV20-1 to TRBJ2-3; 7 bases align to TRBD2. Germline assignment: CDR1 DFQATT and CDR2 SNEGSKA (reference sequence). After removal of 1 base from V and 2 bases from J, the junction contained 15 bases not matched to a gene. This CDR3 region has 18 residues. CDR3 residues: CSARVRGRRLSFTDTQYF. CDR3 bases: TGCAGTGCTAGAGTTCGCGGGAGACGTCTTAGTTTCACAGATACGCAGTATTTT.

The J gene is TRBJ1-2, the V gene TRBV20-1; D possibly corresponds to TRBD1 (5 bases). V was shortened by 4 bases and J by 8 bases, with 20 bases between the two germline ends. This CDR3 is 14 amino acids long. CDR1 and CDR2 from the germline V gene are DFQATT and SNEGSKA (reference sequence). The CDR3 reads CSATTGAPLVGYTF. In DNA form, the CDR3 reads TGCAGTGCTACGACCGGGGCGCCCCTGGTGGGCTACACCTTC.

CDR3 sequence (DNA): TGTGCCAGCAGCCTGGGGAGAGGGCCATACGGGGAGCTGTTTTTT. Protein: CASSLGRGPYGELFF. The V and J genes are TRBV27 and TRBJ2-2, with TRBD2 as a possible D gene (5 bases). The germline gives CDR1 MNHEY, CDR2 SMNVEV (reference sequence). V shed 6 bases and J shed 7 bases, with 18 bases lying between them. This CDR3 spans 15 amino acids.